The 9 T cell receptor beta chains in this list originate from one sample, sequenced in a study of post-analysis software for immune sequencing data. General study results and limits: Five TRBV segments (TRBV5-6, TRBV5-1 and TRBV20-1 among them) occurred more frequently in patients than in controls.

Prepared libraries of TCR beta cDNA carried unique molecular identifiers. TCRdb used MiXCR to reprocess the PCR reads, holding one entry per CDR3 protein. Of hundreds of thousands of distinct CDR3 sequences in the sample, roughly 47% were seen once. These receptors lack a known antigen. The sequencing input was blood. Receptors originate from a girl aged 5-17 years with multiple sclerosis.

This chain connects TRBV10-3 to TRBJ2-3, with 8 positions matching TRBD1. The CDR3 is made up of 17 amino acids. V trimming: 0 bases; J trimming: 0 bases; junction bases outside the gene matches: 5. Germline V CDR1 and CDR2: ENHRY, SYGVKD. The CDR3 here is CAISESPTGASTDTQYF. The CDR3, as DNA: TGTGCCATCAGTGAGTCCCCGACAGGGGCTAGCACAGATACGCAGTATTTT.

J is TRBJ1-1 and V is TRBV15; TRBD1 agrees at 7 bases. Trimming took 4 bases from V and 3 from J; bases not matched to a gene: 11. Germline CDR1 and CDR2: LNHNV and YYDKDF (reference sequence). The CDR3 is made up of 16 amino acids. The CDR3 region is CATSKMEGAGDTEAFF. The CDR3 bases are TGTGCCACCAGCAAGATGGAGGGGGCAGGGGACACTGAAGCTTTCTTT.

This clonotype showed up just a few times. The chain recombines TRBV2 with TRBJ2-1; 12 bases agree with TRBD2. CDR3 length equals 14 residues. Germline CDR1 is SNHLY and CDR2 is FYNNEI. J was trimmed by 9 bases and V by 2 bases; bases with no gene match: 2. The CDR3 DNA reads TGTGCCAGCAGTGAACTAGCGGGAGGGGCTGAGCAGTTCTTC. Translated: CASSELAGGAEQFF.

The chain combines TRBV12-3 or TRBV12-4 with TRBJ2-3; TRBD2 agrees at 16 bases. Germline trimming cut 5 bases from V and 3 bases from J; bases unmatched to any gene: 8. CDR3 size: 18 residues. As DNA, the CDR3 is TGTGCCAGCAGTCCCGGGACTAGCGGGAGGGTATCTACAGATACGCAGTATTTT. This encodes CASSPGTSGRVSTDTQYF.

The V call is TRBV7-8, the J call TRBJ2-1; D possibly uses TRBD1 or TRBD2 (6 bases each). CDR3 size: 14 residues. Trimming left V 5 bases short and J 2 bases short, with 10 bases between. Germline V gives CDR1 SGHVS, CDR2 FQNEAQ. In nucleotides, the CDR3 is TGTGCCAGCAGCAAGGAGGGGGCCTACAATGAGCAGTTCTTC. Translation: CASSKEGAYNEQFF.

The CDR3 protein is CASSADPQLGIVGYTF. CDR3 DNA: TGTGCCAGCAGCGCGGATCCCCAACTGGGGATAGTAGGCTACACCTTC. This rearrangement joins TRBV27 to TRBJ1-2, with D unresolved. Per the germline V gene, CDR1 is MNHEY and CDR2 is SMNVEV (reference sequence). V was clipped by 6 bases and J by 8 bases, with 25 bases between them. CDR3 length: 16 residues.

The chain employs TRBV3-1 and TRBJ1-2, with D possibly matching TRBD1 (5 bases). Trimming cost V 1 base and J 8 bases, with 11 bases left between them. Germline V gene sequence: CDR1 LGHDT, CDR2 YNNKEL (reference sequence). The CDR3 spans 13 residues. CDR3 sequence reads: CASSQARGGGYTF. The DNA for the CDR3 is TGTGCCAGCAGCCAAGCTAGGGGCGGAGGCTACACCTTC.

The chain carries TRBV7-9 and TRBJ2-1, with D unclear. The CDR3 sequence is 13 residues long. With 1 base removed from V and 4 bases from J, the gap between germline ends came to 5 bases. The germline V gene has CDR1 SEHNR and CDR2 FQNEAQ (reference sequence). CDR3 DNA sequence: TGTGCCAGCAGCTTAGACCTTTACAATGAGCAGTTCTTC. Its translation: CASSLDLYNEQFF.

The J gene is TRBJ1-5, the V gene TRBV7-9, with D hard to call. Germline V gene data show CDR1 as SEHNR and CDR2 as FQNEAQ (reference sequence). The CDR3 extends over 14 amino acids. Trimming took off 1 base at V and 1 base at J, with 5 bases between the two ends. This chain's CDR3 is CASSLELSNQPQHF. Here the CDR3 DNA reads TGTGCCAGCAGCTTAGAACTGAGCAATCAGCCCCAGCATTTT.